This entry concerns a single TCR beta chain. Antigen unknown. The V end lost 3 bases, the J end lost 5 bases, and 19 bases lay between the germline ends. Germline CDR1 is SQVTM and CDR2 is ANQGSEA. The CDR3 runs 15 residues. This sample was included in a study of cytomegalovirus exposure and HLA in healthy donors. Study results and caveats: For cytomegalovirus status, the classifier reportedly gave diagnoses with high specificity and sensitivity. Presence/absence results assume similar sequencing depth per donor, which may not hold. In the analysis, some V segments, TRBV6-2 and TRBV6-3 included, were excluded as indistinguishable.

PCR amplification relied on 60 Vbeta primers (plus 13 Jbeta primers). Only in-frame clones appear in the TCRdb table, and some are missing; sequencing was by immunoSEQ multiplex PCR. The sample records 130,000 to 150,000 clones, around 77% being singletons. All donors participated as healthy donors of bone marrow. The sample was PBMCs. This TCR was recovered from a woman between 50 and 59 years old in good health and CMV-seronegative. The V gene is TRBV29-1, the J gene TRBJ2-5, with a tentative D call TRBD2 (6 bases). The chain's CDR3 is CSVEALALNRETQYF. The CDR3 bases are TGCAGCGTTGAGGCTCTAGCGCTAAACCGGGAGACCCAGTACTTC.